The clone carrying this TCR beta chain turned up a few times. No antigen is known for it. The sample comes from a study of response to subunit inactivated influenza vaccine. Study findings and constraints: Each seasonal influenza vaccination recruits few new T cells, the authors suggested.

TCRdb called the RT-PCR reads again in MiXCR, with one record for every CDR3 protein. The sample includes some 520,000 distinct CDR3 sequences, approximately 17% of them seen just once. The receptor was isolated from a man aged 45-69 years who received an inactivated influenza vaccine. The sequencing used CD4+ T cells sorted from PBMCs, collected around 2 years after vaccination.

The CDR3 reads CASSLFLGEGNTGELFF. The CDR3 DNA reads TGCGCCAGCAGCCTCTTTTTGGGGGAGGGGAACACCGGGGAGCTGTTTTTT. The rearrangement links TRBV4-3 to TRBJ2-2; 7 bases are a match to TRBD2. V was clipped by 4 bases and J by 1 base; unmatched bases: 9. Germline loops: CDR1 LGHNA, CDR2 YSLEER. CDR3 length: 17 amino acids.